This T cell receptor (beta chain) comes out of a study of metastatic and nonmetastatic thyroid tumors. On the study more broadly: Malignant thyroid and benign thyroid patients provided blood and tumor or nodule tissue whose repertoires were compared.

The CDR3 runs to 14 residues. The germline V gene has CDR1 ENHRY and CDR2 SYGVKD. V was clipped by 6 bases and J by 1 base, with 10 bases between them. Patients were all untreated before their thyroid surgery. Original processing notes: The study built a papillary thyroid cancer distant-metastasis classifier from CDR3 differences across clinicopathological groups. TCRdb reprocessed the PCR reads using MiXCR. These V and J calls derive from TCRdb rather than the authors' analysis. The data hold 35,000 to 40,000 clones, with around 27% observed a single time. There are many counts of this clone. The antigen remains unidentified. Findings and limits, study-wide: It was reported that TCR beta diversity was significantly higher in malignant thyroid tumors than benign nodules, in blood and tumor.

The TCR originated in a male donor with papillary thyroid cancer or a benign thyroid nodule (not recorded which). Some clones in this sample may be carry-over from other donors' samples. The sequencing sample was made of blood. The J gene is TRBJ1-5, the V gene TRBV10-3; D is perhaps TRBD1 (6 bases). The CDR3 nucleotides are TGTGCCATCAGCGAACAGGGAAGCAATCAGCCCCAGCATTTT. Its translation: CAISEQGSNQPQHF.